This T cell receptor (beta chain) was identified during a study of tumor and adjacent non-tumor tissue in lung cancer. Study overall: On average, productive TCRbeta reads reached roughly 4.2 million per sample.

TCRbeta libraries were built with three rounds of nested PCR, modified from ARM-PCR. In TCRdb, the multiplex PCR reads were re-called with MiXCR into one record per CDR3 protein. The sample carries about 75,000 distinct CDR3 sequences, around four fifths recorded once. About this clonotype: Its antigen is undetermined. A read error may explain this, as a much larger clone is one base away.

V was clipped by 5 bases and J by 2 bases, with 10 bases between them. The germline gives CDR1 DFQATT, CDR2 SNEGSKA (reference sequence). CDR3 size: 12 residues. Study-wide results and caveats: Tumor tissue had significantly higher TCR diversity than normal lung. Patients with more diverse tumor TCRs had worse survival.

The template was RNA from unsorted bulk tissue. Donors were chemotherapy-naive, newly diagnosed lung cancer surgical patients in China, August–late 2014. This receptor was obtained from a woman aged 50 to 65 with non-small cell lung cancer. V and J are TRBV20-1 and TRBJ2-7; no definite D call. Sequencing was carried out using lung tumor tissue. CDR3 amino acids: CSARVETYEQYF. The DNA for the CDR3 is TGCAGTGCTCGAGTGGAGACCTACGAGCAGTACTTC.